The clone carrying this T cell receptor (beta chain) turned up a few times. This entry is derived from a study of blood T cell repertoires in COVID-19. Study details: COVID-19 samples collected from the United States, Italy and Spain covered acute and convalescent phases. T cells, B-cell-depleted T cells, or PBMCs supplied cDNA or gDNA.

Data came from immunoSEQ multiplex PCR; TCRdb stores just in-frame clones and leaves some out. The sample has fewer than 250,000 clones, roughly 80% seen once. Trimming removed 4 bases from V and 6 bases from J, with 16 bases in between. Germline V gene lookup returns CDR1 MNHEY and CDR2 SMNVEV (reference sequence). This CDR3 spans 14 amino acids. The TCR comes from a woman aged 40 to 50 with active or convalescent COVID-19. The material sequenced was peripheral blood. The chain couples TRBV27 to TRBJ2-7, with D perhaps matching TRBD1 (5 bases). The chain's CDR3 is CASSSKPRRVEQYF. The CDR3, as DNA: TGTGCCAGCAGTTCAAAACCGCGCAGGGTCGAGCAGTACTTC.